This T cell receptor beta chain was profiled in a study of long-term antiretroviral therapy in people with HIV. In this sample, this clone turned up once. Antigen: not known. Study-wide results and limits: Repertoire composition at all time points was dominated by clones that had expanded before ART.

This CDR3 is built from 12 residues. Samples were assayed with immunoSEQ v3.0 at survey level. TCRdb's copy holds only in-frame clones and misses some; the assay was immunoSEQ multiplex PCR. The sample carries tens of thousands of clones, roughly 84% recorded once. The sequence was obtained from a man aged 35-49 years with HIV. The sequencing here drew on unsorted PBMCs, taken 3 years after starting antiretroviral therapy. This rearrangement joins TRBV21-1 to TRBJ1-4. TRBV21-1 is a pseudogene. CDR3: CASGRGAEKLFF. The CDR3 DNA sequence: TGTGCCAGCGGACGGGGGGCGGAAAAACTGTTTTTT.